These T cell receptor beta chains were read from a single sample in a study of cytomegalovirus exposure and HLA in healthy donors. Profiling relied on immunoSEQ multiplex PCR, and the TCRdb table lists in-frame clones only, not all of them. The table shows 120,000 to 150,000 clones, with more than 75% occurring only once. The material sequenced was PBMCs. These receptors came from a man aged 18 to 30 in good health and CMV-seronegative. Each CDR3 is given with its conserved first and last residue. Each record gives: CDR3 protein, J gene, V gene.

CDR3 protein: CASSDRAGSDTQYF
J gene: TRBJ2-3
V gene: TRBV6-4

CDR3 protein: CASSLGPRGGLSTDTQYF
J gene: TRBJ2-3
V gene: TRBV7-2

CDR3 protein: CAWSVLGFEQYF
J gene: TRBJ2-7
V gene: TRBV30

CDR3 protein: CASTRGLFGDSYGYTF
J gene: TRBJ1-2
V gene: TRBV9

CDR3 protein: CASSPTSGGLTDTQYF
J gene: TRBJ2-3
V gene: TRBV11-3

CDR3 protein: CASSLMRTSGNEQFF
J gene: TRBJ2-1
V gene: TRBV11-3

CDR3 protein: CASSFGQGTDTQYF
J gene: TRBJ2-3
V gene: TRBV5-4

CDR3 protein: CASSDREIYEQYF
J gene: TRBJ2-7
V gene: TRBV2

CDR3 protein: CASSHLGGHEQYF
J gene: TRBJ2-7
V gene: TRBV5-1

CDR3 protein: CASSRDSRLFYGYTF
J gene: TRBJ1-2
V gene: TRBV11-3

CDR3 protein: CASSDSMSGGGYNEQFF
J gene: TRBJ2-1
V gene: TRBV6-4

CDR3 protein: CASSLGPGISSPLHF
J gene: TRBJ1-6
V gene: TRBV7-6

CDR3 protein: CASSYARDSYEQYF
J gene: TRBJ2-7
V gene: TRBV6-6

CDR3 protein: CASRSQVSTDTQYF
J gene: TRBJ2-3
V gene: TRBV28

CDR3 protein: CSSSLSGTGVEQYF
J gene: NA
V gene: TRBV7-9

CDR3 protein: CASSLDSRGKLFF
J gene: TRBJ1-4
V gene: TRBV11-2

CDR3 protein: CASSQVAVTDTQYF
J gene: TRBJ2-3
V gene: TRBV4-2

CDR3 protein: CATSRDIAGLYEQYF
J gene: NA
V gene: TRBV15

CDR3 protein: CASSLAEGQRYNAQFF
J gene: TRBJ2-1
V gene: TRBV7-9

CDR3 protein: CASSILAGGYDEQFF
J gene: TRBJ2-1
V gene: TRBV19

CDR3 protein: CAWSVGTGYFTYNSPLHF
J gene: TRBJ1-6
V gene: TRBV30

CDR3 protein: CASRFGTKRNEQFF
J gene: TRBJ2-1
V gene: TRBV21-1

CDR3 protein: CAWSRGEKLFF
J gene: TRBJ1-4
V gene: TRBV30

CDR3 protein: CASSLALSYEQYF
J gene: NA
V gene: TRBV7-8

CDR3 protein: CASSPRDRDNGYTF
J gene: TRBJ1-2
V gene: TRBV11-2

CDR3 protein: CASSLETGGRGPGNTIYF
J gene: TRBJ1-3
V gene: TRBV7-9

CDR3 protein: CASSLGTEDGYTF
J gene: TRBJ1-2
V gene: TRBV13

CDR3 protein: CASSEHRDRVWDSSPLHF
J gene: TRBJ1-6
V gene: TRBV9

CDR3 protein: CASSLQGFYEQYF
J gene: TRBJ2-7
V gene: TRBV5-1

CDR3 protein: CASSYLETRRHYGYTF
J gene: TRBJ1-2
V gene: TRBV6-5

CDR3 protein: CASSLWGVSEAFF
J gene: TRBJ1-1
V gene: TRBV6-5

CDR3 protein: CASSDWTSNNEQFF
J gene: TRBJ2-1
V gene: TRBV7-9

CDR3 protein: CASSQVSGDTDTQYF
J gene: TRBJ2-3
V gene: TRBV4-2

CDR3 protein: CASRNEIGGELFF
J gene: TRBJ2-2
V gene: TRBV2

CDR3 protein: CASSSSGGPRLCF
J gene: TRBJ2-3
V gene: TRBV6-5

CDR3 protein: CASSLGRTGEGYIF
J gene: TRBJ1-2
V gene: TRBV5-1

CDR3 protein: CASSLPPGTGELFF
J gene: TRBJ2-2
V gene: TRBV28

CDR3 protein: CASSSVGVAYNEQFF
J gene: TRBJ2-1
V gene: TRBV28

CDR3 protein: CASSSTGQGNTEAFF
J gene: TRBJ1-1
V gene: TRBV7-2

CDR3 protein: CAWKWGGYEQYF
J gene: NA
V gene: TRBV30